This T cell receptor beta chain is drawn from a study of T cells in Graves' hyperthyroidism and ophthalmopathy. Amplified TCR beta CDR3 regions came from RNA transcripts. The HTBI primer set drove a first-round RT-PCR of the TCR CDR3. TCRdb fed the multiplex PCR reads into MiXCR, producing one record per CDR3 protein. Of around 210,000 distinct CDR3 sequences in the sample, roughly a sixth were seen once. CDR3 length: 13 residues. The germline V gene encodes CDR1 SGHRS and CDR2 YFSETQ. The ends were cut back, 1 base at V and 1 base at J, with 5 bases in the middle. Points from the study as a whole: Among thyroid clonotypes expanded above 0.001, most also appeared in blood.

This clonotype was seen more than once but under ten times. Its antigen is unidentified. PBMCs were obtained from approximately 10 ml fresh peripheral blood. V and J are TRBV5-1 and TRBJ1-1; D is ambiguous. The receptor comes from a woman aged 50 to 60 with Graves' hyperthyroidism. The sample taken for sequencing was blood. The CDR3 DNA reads TGCGCCAGCAGCTTGTCGGAGAACACTGAAGCTTTCTTT. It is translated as CASSLSENTEAFF.